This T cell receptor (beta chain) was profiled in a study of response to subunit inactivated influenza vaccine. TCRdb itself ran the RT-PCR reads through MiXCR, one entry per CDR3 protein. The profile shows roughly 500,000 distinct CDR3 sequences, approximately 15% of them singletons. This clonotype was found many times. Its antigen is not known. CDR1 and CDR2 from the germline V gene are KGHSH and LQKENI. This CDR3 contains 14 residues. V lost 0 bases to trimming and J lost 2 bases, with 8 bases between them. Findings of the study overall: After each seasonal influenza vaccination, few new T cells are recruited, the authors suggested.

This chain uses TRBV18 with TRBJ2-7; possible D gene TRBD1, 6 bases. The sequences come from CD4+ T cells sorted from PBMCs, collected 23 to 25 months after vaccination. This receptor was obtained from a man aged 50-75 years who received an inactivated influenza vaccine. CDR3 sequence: CASSPPGAAYEQYF. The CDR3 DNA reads TGTGCCAGCTCACCACCGGGGGCAGCCTACGAGCAGTACTTC.